The rows below give T cell receptor beta chains drawn from one sample of a study of cytomegalovirus exposure and HLA in healthy donors. The assay was immunoSEQ multiplex PCR, and TCRdb's table has in-frame clones only and misses some. In the table there are some 140,000 clones, 65% to 85% of which are singletons. Source material: PBMCs. The receptors stem from a woman aged 18-29 years in good health and CMV-seronegative. CDR3s include the opening cysteine and the closing phenylalanine or tryptophan. The D gene is left open where the match is weak. The size of a clone is reported for some rows only, either as once, few or many, or as a class for expanded clones.

TGCGCCAGCAGCCAAGTAAAGGCGGGAACTAGCACAGATACGCAGTATTTT CASSQVKAGTSTDTQYF TRBV4-1 - TRBJ2-3 -
TGTGCCAGCAGCTTCGCGGGCGGCTACAATGAGCAGTTCTTC CASSFAGGYNEQFF TRBV7-2 few TRBJ2-1 -
TGTGCCTGGAGTAGAGCGGGAGTAGGGGAGCTGTTTTTT CAWSRAGVGELFF TRBV30 - TRBJ2-2 TRBD2
TGTGCCAGCTCACCACGGACGGGTTTAGGGGATGAGCAGTTCTTC CASSPRTGLGDEQFF TRBV18 - TRBJ2-1 -
TGTGCTAGTGCCCGGGGATTTCCGGGACTTAGCTCCTACGAGCAGTACTTC CASARGFPGLSSYEQYF TRBV12-5 - TRBJ2-7 -
TGTGCCAGCAGCTACCCGGGTAGCTCCTACAATGAGCAGTTCTTC CASSYPGSSYNEQFF TRBV7-9 - TRBJ2-1 -
TGTGCCTGGAGCGGGGGGAACGGGGGGAATTCACCCCTCCACTTT CAWSGGNGGNSPLHF TRBV30 - TRBJ1-6 -
TGTGCCAGCAGCTTAGAGGCAGGAATCTACGAGCAGTACTTC CASSLEAGIYEQYF TRBV7-8 - TRBJ2-7 -
TGTGCCTGGAGTCCCGGGACAGGGGGAGCTTTCTTT CAWSPGTGGAFF TRBV30 - TRBJ1-1 TRBD1
TGTGCCAGCTCCCCTGTAGCGGGAGGAAGGGAGCAGTACTTC CASSPVAGGREQYF TRBV6-1 - TRBJ2-7 TRBD2
TGCGCCAGCAGTTCGGACTTTATCGCGAACACCGGGGAGCTGTTTTTT CASSSDFIANTGELFF TRBV5-1 - TRBJ2-2 -
TGTGCCAGCAGTTTCGCGGGGGGGCAAGGCTATGGCTACACCTTC CASSFAGGQGYGYTF TRBV27 once TRBJ1-2 -
TGTGCCAGCAGAGGAGGAGGAACTGAAGCTTTCTTT CASRGGGTEAFF TRBV6-5 - TRBJ1-1 -
TGTGCCAGCAGGTCAGGGTGGAATGAGCAGTTCTTC CASRSGWNEQFF TRBV28 - TRBJ2-1 -
TGTGCCAGAACGCGGTCGCTCCCTGGGGAGAATTCACCCCTCCACTTT CARTRSLPGENSPLHF TRBV2 - TRBJ1-6 -
TGCAGCGGTCAGGGTTACAATGAGCAGTTCTTC CSGQGYNEQFF TRBV29-1 - TRBJ2-1 -
TGCGCCAGCAGTGCCGGGGATAGCAATCAGCCCCAGCATTTT CASSAGDSNQPQHF TRBV10-2 - TRBJ1-5 -
TGTGCCAGCAGAATCACCGGGACTAGCGGGACTACGCAGTATTTT CASRITGTSGTTQYF TRBV2 once TRBJ2-3 TRBD2
TGTGCCAGCTCACCACCTTCGAGAAAACGATACGAGCAGTACTTC CASSPPSRKRYEQYF TRBV18 few TRBJ2-7 -
TGTGCCAGCAGAAAGGGGACTAGCGGACTAGAGCAGTACTTC CASRKGTSGLEQYF TRBV11-2 - TRBJ2-7 TRBD2
TGCGCCAGCACTGGGGGGGGCTATGGCTACACCTTC CASTGGGYGYTF TRBV10-2 - TRBJ1-2 -
TGTGCCACCTCGATGGGACAGACCGGGGAGCTGTTTTTT CATSMGQTGELFF TRBV27 once TRBJ2-2 TRBD1
TGCGCCAGCGTACCGACTAGCGGGAGAAGCAATGAGCAGTTCTTC CASVPTSGRSNEQFF TRBV4-1 - TRBJ2-1 TRBD2
TGTGCCAGTGGTGGGGGGGGCAACGACATCGTTCAAGAGACCCAGTACTTC CASGGGGNDIVQETQYF TRBV19 - TRBJ2-5 -
TGCGCCAGCAGCTTTCAGGGGGCGTTTGGCTACACCTTC CASSFQGAFGYTF TRBV4-1 - TRBJ1-2 TRBD1
TGTGCCACCAGCAGAGATCCAGGGGCTAGCGGGAGGTCCTACAATGAGCAGTTCTTC CATSRDPGASGRSYNEQFF TRBV15 - TRBJ2-1 TRBD2
TGTGCCAGCAGTTTGGGACAGCCGCAAGAGACCCAGTACTTC CASSLGQPQETQYF TRBV6-6 - TRBJ2-5 TRBD1
TGTGCCAGCTCACTGCCGGGACTAGTTCCCTTGGGCAATGAGCAGTTCTTC CASSLPGLVPLGNEQFF TRBV18 - TRBJ2-1 TRBD2
TGTGCCACCATACAATCATCCCCGGGACTAGCGGGAACCGAGCAGTACTTC CATIQSSPGLAGTEQYF TRBV2 - TRBJ2-7 TRBD2
TGCGCCAGCAGTAGGGGAAGGCTAGCGGGAGGGCCGTTCGCCTACAATGAGCAGTTCTTC CASSRGRLAGGPFAYNEQFF TRBV10-2 - TRBJ2-1 TRBD2
TGTGCCAGCAGCTTAGCATCGGGGGAGGTTGGGGAGCTGTTTTTT CASSLASGEVGELFF TRBV7-2 once TRBJ2-2 -
TGTGCCAGCAGCGTAGGAGTAGCGGGGTACAATGAGCAGTTCTTC CASSVGVAGYNEQFF TRBV9 - TRBJ2-1 TRBD2
TGTGCCAGCCTGACCCGGGAGGGTGAAAAACTGTTTTTT CASLTREGEKLFF TRBV2 - TRBJ1-4 -
TGTGCCAGCAGCCAGGCCCGGACAGGGGCTGGAAACACCATATATTTT CASSQARTGAGNTIYF TRBV4-2 - TRBJ1-3 TRBD1
TGCGCCAGCATCCTGTTACTAGCGGGAGTCTACAATGAGCAGTTCTTC CASILLLAGVYNEQFF TRBV23-1 - TRBJ2-1 TRBD2
TGTGCCAGCAGCTTAGACAGGGGGCGTTTTAGCTCCGGAGACTACACCTTC CASSLDRGRFSSGDYTF TRBV7-8 - TRBJ1-2 TRBD1
TGTGCCAGCAGTGGGGGCTTTTACTACGAGCAGTACTTC CASSGGFYYEQYF TRBV6-4 - TRBJ2-7 -
TGTGCCAGCAGCTTAGAAAGGACTAGTGAAAATGAGCAGTTCTTC CASSLERTSENEQFF TRBV11-2 - TRBJ2-1 TRBD2
TGTGCCACAAGAGCGGGAGGGAGCTCCTACGAGCAGTACTTC CATRAGGSSYEQYF TRBV21-1 once TRBJ2-7 -
TGTGCCAGCAGCTATAGCTACGAGCAGTACTTC CASSYSYEQYF TRBV5-5 few TRBJ2-7 -
TGTGCCAGCTGCGGGACTACCTCCTACAATGAGCAGTTCTTC CASCGTTSYNEQFF TRBV7-9 once TRBJ2-1 TRBD2
TGTGCCAGCAGGGCGGGAGAGGCGACCCAGTACTTC CASRAGEATQYF TRBV6-5 few TRBJ2-5 TRBD2
TGCGCCAGCAGCTTGGCCCCTAGCGGGAGTGTCTACGAGCAGTACTTC CASSLAPSGSVYEQYF TRBV5-1 - TRBJ2-7 TRBD2
TGTGCCAGCAGCTTGGACAGTCTGAACACTGAAGCTTTCTTT CASSLDSLNTEAFF TRBV5-4 once TRBJ1-1 -